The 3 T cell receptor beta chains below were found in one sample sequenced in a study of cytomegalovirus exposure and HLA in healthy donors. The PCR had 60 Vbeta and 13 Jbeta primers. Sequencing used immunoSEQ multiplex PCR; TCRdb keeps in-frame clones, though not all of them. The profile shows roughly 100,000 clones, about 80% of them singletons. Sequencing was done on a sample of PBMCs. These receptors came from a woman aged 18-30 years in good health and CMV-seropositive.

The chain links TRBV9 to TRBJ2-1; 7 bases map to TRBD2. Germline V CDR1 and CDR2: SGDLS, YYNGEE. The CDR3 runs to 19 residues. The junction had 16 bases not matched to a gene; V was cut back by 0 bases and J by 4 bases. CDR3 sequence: CASSVDAASGMGQYNEQFF. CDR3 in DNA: TGTGCCAGCAGCGTAGATGCGGCGAGCGGGATGGGGCAATACAATGAGCAGTTCTTC. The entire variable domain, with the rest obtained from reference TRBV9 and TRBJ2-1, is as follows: DSGVTQTPKHLITATGQRVTLRCSPRSGDLSVYWYQQSLDQGLQFLIQYYNGEERAKGNILERFSAQQFPDLHSELNLSSLELGDSALYFCASSVDAASGMGQYNEQFFGPGTRLTVL.

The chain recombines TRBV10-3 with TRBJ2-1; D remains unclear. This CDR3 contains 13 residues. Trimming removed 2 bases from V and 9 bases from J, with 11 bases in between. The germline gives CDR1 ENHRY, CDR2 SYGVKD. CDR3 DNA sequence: TGTGCCATCAGTGAGCCGCCCCCCGGTGAGCAGTTCTTC. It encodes CAISEPPPGEQFF.

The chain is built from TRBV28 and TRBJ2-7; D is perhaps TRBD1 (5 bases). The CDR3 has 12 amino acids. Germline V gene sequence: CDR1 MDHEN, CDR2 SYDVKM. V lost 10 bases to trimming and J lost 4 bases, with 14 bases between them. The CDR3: CAIEKGNYEQYF. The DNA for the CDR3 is TGTGCCATCGAAAAGGGGAATTACGAGCAGTACTTC.